Included here is one T cell receptor (beta chain) sequence, with context. Germline V gene data show CDR1 as SEHNR and CDR2 as FQNEAQ (reference sequence). The CDR3 runs to 15 residues. V was pared by 3 bases and J by 6 bases, with 15 bases between. The sample originates from a study of blood T cell repertoires in COVID-19. Across the study: The United States, Italy and Spain supplied acute and convalescent COVID-19 samples. Nucleic acid was either cDNA or gDNA, and it came from T cells, B-cell-depleted T cells, or PBMCs.

Study processing details: Estimation of nucleated cell counts was performed using reference gene primer amplification. The protocol was immunoSEQ multiplex PCR, while the TCRdb copy is restricted to in-frame clones and leaves out a portion. That table gives V, J and clone size, and the DNA gave D and trimming. The sample shows 140,000 to 150,000 clones, more than 70% of them seen only once. The J gene is TRBJ1-5, the V gene TRBV7-9; a weak D match, TRBD1 (5 bases). The origin of this receptor is a woman aged 45-65 years with acute or convalescent COVID-19. Sequencing used peripheral blood. CDR3 nucleotides: TGTGCCAGCAGCTTGGGACTCTCAGGCCTTCAGCCCCAGCATTTT. This codes for CASSLGLSGLQPQHF.